One and the same sample provided the 30 T cell receptor beta chains below, sequenced in a study of human T cells and chemical hapten exposure. TCRdb itself ran the RACE reads through MiXCR, one entry per CDR3 protein. The sample holds approximately 110,000 distinct CDR3 sequences, less than 40% seen once. The time point denotes: patch test 3, about 24 weeks after DPC sensitization. This sample's treatment: therapeutic diphenylcyclopropenone sensitization with weekly scalp DPC. The sequencing used whole blood, collected in connection with sensitization to the hapten diphenylcyclopropenone (DPC). These receptors were obtained from a man in his forties with alopecia areata. Some clones in this sample may be carry-over from other donors' samples.

This clonotype has just a few counts. The CDR3 sequence: CSVSLTPGELFF. The CDR3 DNA follows: TGCAGCGTTTCCCTGACTCCCGGGGAGCTGTTTTTT. V usage is TRBV29-1 and J usage is TRBJ2-2, with no clear D. Trimming removed 5 bases at V and 6 bases at J, with 10 bases between. CDR3 length: 12 residues. Germline CDR1 and CDR2: SQVTM and ANQGSEA.

There are a few counts of this clonotype. V and J are TRBV7-2 and TRBJ1-6; D is undetermined. The CDR3 totals 14 residues. Germline V lookup: CDR1 SGHTA, CDR2 FQGNSA. The V and J ends lost 8 bases and 4 bases respectively, with 12 bases between them. Here the CDR3 DNA reads TGTGCCAGCGCGAAGGTTGGGTATAATTCACCCCTCCACTTT. Its translation is CASAKVGYNSPLHF.

The chain is built from TRBV7-2 and TRBJ2-1, with TRBD1 matching 12 bases. This CDR3 spans 15 amino acids. Germline lookup yields CDR1 SGHTA and CDR2 FQGNSA. The V and J ends lost 4 bases and 7 bases, in that order; junction bases with no gene match: 5. CDR3 nucleotides: TGTGCCAGCAGCTATCCGGGACAGGGGGCAAATGAGCAGTTCTTC. It translates to CASSYPGQGANEQFF.

This chain uses TRBV2 with TRBJ2-2; TRBD1 matches at 7 bases. CDR3 length: 13 residues. CDR1 and CDR2 from the germline V gene are SNHLY and FYNNEI. V dropped 8 bases and J dropped 6; count of bases not matched to a gene: 6. The CDR3 sequence: CASQQGSAGELFF. The CDR3 bases are TGTGCCAGCCAACAGGGGAGCGCCGGGGAGCTGTTTTTT.

The chain recombines TRBV7-2 with TRBJ2-3; D is perhaps TRBD1 (6 bases). Trimming pared 5 bases from V and 6 bases from J, leaving 12 bases between. Germline CDR1 reads SGHTA; CDR2 reads FQGNSA. The CDR3 contains 13 residues. The CDR3 reads CASSLGTLDTQYF. CDR3 coding DNA: TGTGCCAGCAGCCTGGGGACACTTGATACGCAGTATTTT.

This clonotype has only a few counts. The V call is TRBV6-5, the J call TRBJ2-1, with 10 positions matching TRBD2. Germline V gene data show CDR1 as MNHEY and CDR2 as SVGAGI. The CDR3 runs to 16 residues. The J segment lost 5 bases and the V segment lost 5 bases, leaving 9 bases of the junction unmatched. CDR3 region: CASSPTMGLANNEQFF. CDR3 sequence (DNA): TGTGCCAGCAGTCCTACCATGGGACTAGCGAACAATGAGCAGTTCTTC.

The rearrangement links TRBV20-1 to TRBJ1-1, with TRBD1 matching 8 bases. Germline V gene sequence: CDR1 DFQATT, CDR2 SNEGSKA (reference sequence). The CDR3 is 13 amino acids. With 5 bases clipped from V and 1 base from J, the junction kept 3 bases outside the gene matches. For the CDR3, the DNA is TGCAGTGCTTGGGGGACAGGGAACACTGAAGCTTTCTTT. It is translated as CSAWGTGNTEAFF.

The CDR3 protein is CSAISGETDTQYF. The CDR3 DNA follows: TGCAGTGCCATTAGCGGAGAAACAGATACGCAGTATTTT. The chain combines TRBV20-1 with TRBJ2-3; possibly TRBD2 for D (6 bases). The CDR3 extends over 13 amino acids. The germline gives CDR1 DFQATT, CDR2 SNEGSKA (reference sequence). V was pared by 6 bases and J by 3 bases, with 13 bases between.

This clonotype was seen only a few times. The rearrangement joins TRBV5-1 to TRBJ1-5; 7 positions agree with TRBD1. V was pared by 2 bases and J by 5 bases, with 1 base of the junction left unmatched. The germline V gene has CDR1 SGHRS and CDR2 YFSETQ. The length of the CDR3 is 13 residues. As DNA, the CDR3 is TGCGCCAGCAGCTTCAGGGGGGATCAGCCCCAGCATTTT. As protein: CASSFRGDQPQHF.

This clonotype was detected a few times. The V call is TRBV29-1, the J call TRBJ2-2, with D unclear. This CDR3 spans 14 amino acids. V was cut by 6 bases and J by 2 bases, with 13 bases left in between. Germline loops: CDR1 SQVTM, CDR2 ANQGSEA. The CDR3 coding sequence is TGCAGCGTGTTAGACAAACCCAACACCGGGGAGCTGTTTTTT. Translated, it gives CSVLDKPNTGELFF.

The rearrangement joins TRBV6-1 to TRBJ2-2; possible D gene TRBD1, 6 bases. Germline V lookup: CDR1 MNHNS, CDR2 SASEGT. V lost 4 bases to trimming and J lost 4 bases, with 10 bases between them. There are 14 residues in the CDR3. The DNA for the CDR3 is TGTGCCAGCAGTGGGCTAGGGGGCACCGGGGAGCTGTTTTTT. Amino acid sequence: CASSGLGGTGELFF.

The V gene is TRBV28, the J gene TRBJ2-4; no clear D gene. The CDR3 totals 17 residues. Germline V gene lookup returns CDR1 MDHEN and CDR2 SYDVKM. V was pared by 2 bases and J by 0 bases, with 14 bases between. CDR3 nucleotides: TGTGCCAGCAGTTTAGTTGCGCCGATCGTAGCCAAAAACATTCAGTACTTC. Protein: CASSLVAPIVAKNIQYF.

The chain recombines TRBV27 with TRBJ1-6, with D uncertain. V dropped 0 bases and J dropped 1 base, with 19 bases sitting between them. In germline, CDR1 is MNHEY, CDR2 SMNVEV (reference sequence). CDR3 length equals 20 residues. The CDR3 DNA reads as TGTGCCAGCAGTTTATCCAGGCCCTCGCTGGGGTGGTCCTATAATTCACCCCTCCACTTT. Translation: CASSLSRPSLGWSYNSPLHF.

The table lists this clonotype with many counts. The V gene is TRBV5-1, the J gene TRBJ1-6, with TRBD1 identical over 7 bases. V was pared by 2 bases and J by 6 bases, with 2 bases of the junction left unmatched. The V gene's germline CDR1 is SGHRS and CDR2 YFSETQ. CDR3 length: 14 residues. In DNA form, the CDR3 reads TGCGCCAGCAGCTTAACAGGGGTTAATTCACCCCTCCACTTT. As protein: CASSLTGVNSPLHF.

This clonotype was recorded a few times. V gene TRBV6-5 combines with J gene TRBJ2-7; perhaps TRBD2 as D (5 bases). This CDR3 has 14 residues. The germline V and J ends were trimmed by 4 bases and 3 bases, with 13 bases remaining between them. Germline V gene sequence: CDR1 MNHEY, CDR2 SVGAGI. The CDR3 coding sequence is TGTGCCAGCAGTTCCCTTCTCCGGGACTACGAGCAGTACTTC. It translates to CASSSLLRDYEQYF.

A few counts support this clonotype. The chain recombines TRBV28 with TRBJ1-5; 7 bases match TRBD1. With V trimmed by 3 bases and J by 6 bases, 5 bases remained unmatched. CDR1 is MDHEN, CDR2 SYDVKM, per germline. This CDR3 has 14 amino acids. The DNA of the CDR3 is TGTGCCAGCAGTTTCAGGGGGATCGGTCAGCCCCAGCATTTT. This codes for CASSFRGIGQPQHF.

This clonotype appeared a few times. The DNA of the CDR3 is TGTGCCAGCAGCTTGAAAGGACTGACCACAACAGATACGCAGTATTTT. This sequence encodes CASSLKGLTTTDTQYF. The chain uses TRBV7-8 and TRBJ2-3; possible D gene TRBD2, 5 bases. The CDR3 contains 16 residues. The germline CDR1 and CDR2 sequences are SGHVS and FQNEAQ. The V gene lost 3 bases and the J gene lost 3 bases, with 16 bases spanning the gap.

V and J are TRBV28 and TRBJ2-3; the D is unclear. V was cut by 6 bases and J by 3 bases, with 19 bases left in between. Germline CDR1 MDHEN, CDR2 SYDVKM. The CDR3 spans 16 residues. As DNA, the CDR3 is TGTGCCAGCAGCCAAACCAATGGGAAAAGTACAGATACGCAGTATTTT. Protein: CASSQTNGKSTDTQYF.

This clonotype was observed a few times. J is TRBJ1-4 and V is TRBV19; D unresolved. Looked up from germline, CDR1 is LNHDA and CDR2 is SQIVND (reference sequence). The V gene lost 5 bases and the J gene lost 0 bases, with 19 bases spanning the gap. The CDR3 length is 18 residues. For the CDR3, the DNA is TGTGCCAGTAGTTCGACATCCCTCTTCAGTACAACTAATGAAAAACTGTTTTTT. The encoded protein is CASSSTSLFSTTNEKLFF.

The rearrangement links TRBV6-2 or TRBV6-3 to TRBJ2-3, with D unresolved. Germline V lookup: CDR1 MNHEY, CDR2 SVGEGT. Trimming pared 0 bases from V and 9 bases from J, leaving 7 bases between. The CDR3 contains 12 residues. CDR3 sequence reads: CASSYSDATQYF. CDR3 in DNA: TGTGCCAGCAGTTACTCCGACGCAACGCAGTATTTT.

The chain combines TRBV12-3 or TRBV12-4 with TRBJ1-3; 7 bases map to TRBD1. The CDR3 sequence is 16 residues long. Trimming removed 5 bases from V and 0 bases from J; junction bases left unmatched: 7. The CDR3 is CASSRRQGASGNTIYF. CDR3 nucleotide sequence: TGTGCCAGCAGTCGACGACAGGGCGCCTCTGGAAACACCATATATTTT.

In this sample, this clonotype turned up a few times. The chain is built from TRBV29-1 and TRBJ2-1, with D possibly TRBD1 on 6 matching bases. The CDR3 extends over 11 amino acids. Trimming removed 3 bases from V and 13 bases from J, with 13 bases in between. Germline CDR1 SQVTM, CDR2 ANQGSEA. CDR3 DNA sequence: TGCAGCGTTGATTGGGGGCAGGGACAGTTCTTC. Its protein is CSVDWGQGQFF.

The V and J genes are TRBV3-1 and TRBJ2-4; possible D gene TRBD1, 5 bases. V was shortened by 4 bases and J by 2 bases, with 18 bases between the two germline ends. Germline V gene data show CDR1 as LGHDT and CDR2 as YNNKEL (reference sequence). The CDR3 consists of 17 residues. CDR3 nucleotides: TGTGCCAGCAGCCCTACTGGGGCCCAACGGACCAAAAACATTCAGTACTTC. Translating gives CASSPTGAQRTKNIQYF. The complete variable domain, with remaining parts taken from reference TRBV3-1 and TRBJ2-4, reads DTAVSQTPKYLVTQMGNDKSIKCEQNLGHDTMYWYKQDSKKFLKIMFSYNNKELIINETVPNRFSPKSPDKAHLNLHINSLELGDSAVYFCASSPTGAQRTKNIQYFGAGTRLSVL.

The chain is built from TRBV20-1 and TRBJ2-5; D is possibly TRBD1 or TRBD2 (5 bases each). CDR1 is DFQATT, CDR2 SNEGSKA, per germline (reference sequence). Trimming cost V 0 bases and J 5 bases, with 13 bases left between them. The CDR3 sequence is 14 residues long. DNA for the CDR3: TGCAGTGCTAGAGATCAATGGGGGTTGGAGACCCAGTACTTC. Translating it yields CSARDQWGLETQYF.

This clonotype has only a few counts. The V call is TRBV19, the J call TRBJ2-7; D gene unclear. The CDR3 has 13 residues. Trimming stripped 6 bases from V and 1 base from J, with 10 bases between. Germline assignment: CDR1 LNHDA and CDR2 SQIVND (reference sequence). The CDR3 coding sequence is TGTGCCAGTAGACCGGAGTGTTCCTACGAGCAGTACTTC. Translated: CASRPECSYEQYF.

This clonotype has only a few counts. This rearrangement joins TRBV15 to TRBJ2-3; no clear D gene. Germline V gives CDR1 LNHNV, CDR2 YYDKDF (reference sequence). The CDR3 consists of 16 residues. V lost 3 bases to trimming and J lost 1 base, with 14 bases between them. CDR3 residues: CATSSGRFLGTDTQYF. Here the CDR3 DNA reads TGTGCCACCAGCAGTGGAAGGTTTTTGGGCACAGATACGCAGTATTTT.

The J gene is TRBJ2-1, the V gene TRBV11-3, with D unclear. Trimming cost V 0 bases and J 4 bases, with 13 bases left between them. The CDR3 has 16 residues. From germline, CDR1 is SGHNT and CDR2 YENEEA. The CDR3 DNA is TGTGCCAGCAGCTTAGAACGTGCGACGCGTTACAATGAGCAGTTCTTC. It specifies CASSLERATRYNEQFF. The whole variable domain, remainder taken from reference TRBV11-3 and TRBJ2-1, is EAGVVQSPRYKIIEKKQPVAFWCNPISGHNTLYWYLQNLGQGPELLIRYENEEAVDDSQLPKDRFSAERLKGVDSTLKIQPAELGDSAVYLCASSLERATRYNEQFFGPGTRLTVL.

The rearrangement joins TRBV6-5 to TRBJ2-3; maybe TRBD1 (5 bases). Germline V lookup: CDR1 MNHEY, CDR2 SVGAGI. This CDR3 comprises 16 residues. The ends were cut back, 2 bases at V and 0 bases at J, with 12 bases in the middle. CDR3 region: CASSYDAGRSTDTQYF. The CDR3 DNA follows: TGTGCCAGCAGTTACGATGCAGGGCGAAGCACAGATACGCAGTATTTT.

The chain uses TRBV29-1 and TRBJ2-1; weak D call: TRBD2 (5 bases). Germline V gene data show CDR1 as SQVTM and CDR2 as ANQGSEA. CDR3 length: 10 residues. Trimming shortened V by 4 bases and J by 7 bases, and 5 bases separated the two germline ends. DNA of the CDR3: TGCAGCGTTGGGGAGAATGAGCAGTTCTTC. It specifies CSVGENEQFF.

This clonotype has just a few counts. The rearrangement joins TRBV6-2 or TRBV6-3 to TRBJ1-5; 7 bases map to TRBD1. This CDR3 comprises 15 residues. Germline CDR1 and CDR2: MNHEY and SVGEGT. V shed 4 bases, J shed 3 bases, and the junction held 6 bases outside the gene matches. The CDR3 bases are TGTGCCAGCAGTTTCCCGACAGGGCCCAATCAGCCCCAGCATTTT. It is translated as CASSFPTGPNQPQHF.